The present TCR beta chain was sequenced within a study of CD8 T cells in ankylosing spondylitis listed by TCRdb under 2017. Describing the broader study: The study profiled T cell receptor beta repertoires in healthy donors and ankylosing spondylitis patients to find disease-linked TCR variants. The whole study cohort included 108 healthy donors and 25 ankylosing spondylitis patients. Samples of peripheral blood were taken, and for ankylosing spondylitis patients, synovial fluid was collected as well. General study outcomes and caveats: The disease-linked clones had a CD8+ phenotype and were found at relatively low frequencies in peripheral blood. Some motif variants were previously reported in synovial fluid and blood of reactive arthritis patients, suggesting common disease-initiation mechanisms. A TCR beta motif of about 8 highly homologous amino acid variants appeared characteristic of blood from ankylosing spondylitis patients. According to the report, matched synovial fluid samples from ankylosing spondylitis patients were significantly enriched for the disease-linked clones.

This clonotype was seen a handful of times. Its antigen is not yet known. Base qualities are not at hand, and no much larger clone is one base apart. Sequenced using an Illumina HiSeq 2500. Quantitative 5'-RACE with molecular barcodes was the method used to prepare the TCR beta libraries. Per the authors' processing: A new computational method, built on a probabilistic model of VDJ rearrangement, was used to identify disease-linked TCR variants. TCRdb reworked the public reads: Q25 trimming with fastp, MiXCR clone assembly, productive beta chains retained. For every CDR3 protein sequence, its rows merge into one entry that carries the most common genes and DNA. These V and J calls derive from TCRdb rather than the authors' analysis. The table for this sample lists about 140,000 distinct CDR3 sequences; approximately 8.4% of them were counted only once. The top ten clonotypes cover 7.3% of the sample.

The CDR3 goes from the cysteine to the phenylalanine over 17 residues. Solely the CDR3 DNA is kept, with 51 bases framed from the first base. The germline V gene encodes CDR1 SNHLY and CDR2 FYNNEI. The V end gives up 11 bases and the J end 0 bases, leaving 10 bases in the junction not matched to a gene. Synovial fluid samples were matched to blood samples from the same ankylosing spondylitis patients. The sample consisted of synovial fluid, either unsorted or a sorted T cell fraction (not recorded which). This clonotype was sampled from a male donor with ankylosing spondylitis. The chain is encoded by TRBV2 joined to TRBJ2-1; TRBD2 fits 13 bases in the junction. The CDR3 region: CAFSPGLAGVSYNEQFF. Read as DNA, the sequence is TGTGCCTTCAGTCCAGGACTAGCGGGAGTCTCCTACAATGAGCAGTTCTTC.